This T cell receptor beta chain emerged from a study of blood T cell repertoires in COVID-19. Study-level background: COVID-19 samples, acute and convalescent, were from the United States, Italy and Spain. Sources were T cells, B-cell-depleted T cells, or PBMCs; the material itself was cDNA or gDNA.

As processed by the authors: Amplification of reference gene primers was used by the study to estimate nucleated cell counts. Produced via immunoSEQ multiplex PCR; TCRdb's table is partial and in-frame only. The V and J calls and clone size were taken over from that table, and D and trimming were inferred from the DNA. The sample includes about 230,000 clones, around four fifths of them seen just once. This clone was seen only once. The TCR sequence derives from a woman in her seventies with active or convalescent COVID-19. The sample was peripheral blood.

This CDR3 is CASSIAGTGDNEQFF. CDR3 coding DNA: TGTGCCAGTAGTATAGCGGGGACAGGGGACAATGAGCAGTTCTTC. The chain couples TRBV19 to TRBJ2-1; 10 positions agree with TRBD1. CDR3 length equals 15 residues. Germline CDR1 LNHDA, CDR2 SQIVND (reference sequence). V shed 1 base, J shed 5 bases, and the junction held 2 bases outside the gene matches.